This T cell receptor beta chain was identified in a study of blood T cell repertoires in COVID-19. Only in-frame clones appear in the TCRdb table, and some are missing; sequencing was by immunoSEQ multiplex PCR. The table records about 220,000 clones, roughly 85% of them present only once. Between the trimmed V and J ends, which lost 2 bases and 9 bases, there was a span of 11 bases. CDR3 length: 13 residues. Germline V lookup: CDR1 SGHNT, CDR2 YYREEE (reference sequence). Sequences were obtained from peripheral blood. This chain joins TRBV5-4 and TRBJ2-2; D is perhaps TRBD2 (6 bases). This TCR was recovered from a woman between 70 and 85 years old with COVID-19, enrolled during active disease. CDR3 in amino acids: CASSFPGEWELFF. The CDR3 nucleotides are TGTGCCAGCAGCTTCCCGGGAGAGTGGGAGCTGTTTTTT.